This T cell receptor (beta chain) was observed in a study of cytomegalovirus exposure and HLA in healthy donors. The table came from immunoSEQ multiplex PCR; TCRdb's copy has only in-frame clones and leaves some out. The sample has approximately 98,000 clones; almost 96% are singletons. The study's findings and limits: It was approximately 150 TCR beta chains that were listed as cytomegalovirus-associated. Specificity for CMV antigens was confirmed in vitro for a few of the CMV-associated chains. Cytomegalovirus status was reportedly diagnosed by the classifier with high sensitivity and specificity.

About this clone: Its antigen is as yet unknown.

A roughly 120-subject validation cohort, separate from the roughly 700-subject first cohort, supplied the donors. The CDR3 extends over 13 amino acids. CDR1 is MDHEN, CDR2 SYDVKM, per germline. Trimming removed 5 bases from V and 10 bases from J, with 14 bases in between. The clonotype comes from a woman aged 18-29 years in good health and CMV-seronegative. The sequenced material came from PBMCs. This chain joins TRBV28 and TRBJ1-4; unclear D gene. The CDR3 nucleotides are TGTGCCAGCAGTCTAGCGGCGGGCGGAAAACTGTTTTTT. Its translation is CASSLAAGGKLFF.